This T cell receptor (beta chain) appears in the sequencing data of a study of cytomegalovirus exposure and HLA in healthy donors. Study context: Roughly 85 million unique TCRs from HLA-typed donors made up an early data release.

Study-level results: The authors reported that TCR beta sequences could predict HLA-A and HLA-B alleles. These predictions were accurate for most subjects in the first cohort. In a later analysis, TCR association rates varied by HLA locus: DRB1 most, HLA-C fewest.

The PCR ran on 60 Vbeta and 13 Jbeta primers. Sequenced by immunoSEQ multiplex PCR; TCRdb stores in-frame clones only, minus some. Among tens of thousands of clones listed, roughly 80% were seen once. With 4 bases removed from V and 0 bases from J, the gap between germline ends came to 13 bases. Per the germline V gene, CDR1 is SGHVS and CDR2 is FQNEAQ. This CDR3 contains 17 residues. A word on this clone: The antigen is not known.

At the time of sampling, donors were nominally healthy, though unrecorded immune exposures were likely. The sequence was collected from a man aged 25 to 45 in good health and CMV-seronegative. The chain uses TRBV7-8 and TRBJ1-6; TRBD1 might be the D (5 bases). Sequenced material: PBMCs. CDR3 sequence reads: CASSSDSLLSYNSPLHF. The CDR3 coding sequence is TGTGCCAGCAGCTCTGACAGCTTACTCTCCTATAATTCACCCCTCCACTTT.